This entry lists 30 T cell receptor beta chains sequenced from one sample in a study of T cells in Graves' hyperthyroidism and ophthalmopathy. Amplification of TCR beta CDR3 regions used RNA as the template. With the HTBI primer set, the TCR CDR3 went through a first round of RT-PCR. MiXCR, applied by TCRdb to the multiplex PCR reads, yields one record per CDR3 protein. This table has a few hundred thousand distinct CDR3 sequences, 14% appearing once. The sample taken for sequencing was blood. These receptors came from a woman aged 40 to 50 with Graves' hyperthyroidism.

In this sample, this clonotype turned up many times. The chain recombines TRBV28 with TRBJ2-5; D gene uncertain. V was cut by 3 bases and J by 2 bases, with 7 bases left in between. Germline V gene sequence: CDR1 MDHEN, CDR2 SYDVKM. The CDR3 has 13 residues. CDR3 amino acids: CASSLGIQETQYF. Written as DNA, the CDR3 is TGTGCCAGCAGTTTGGGGATTCAAGAGACCCAGTACTTC.

Ten or more counts support this clonotype. The chain carries TRBV7-9 and TRBJ1-1; 7 bases agree with TRBD1. The germline CDR1 and CDR2 sequences are SEHNR and FQNEAQ (reference sequence). CDR3 length: 14 residues. V shed 5 bases and J 1 base; nucleotides not matched to a gene: 4. CDR3 in amino acids: CASSTAGGNTEAFF. The CDR3 DNA reads as TGTGCCAGCAGCACAGCAGGGGGGAACACTGAAGCTTTCTTT.

This clonotype has ten or more counts. The chain joins TRBV12-5 to TRBJ2-3; perhaps TRBD2 as D (5 bases). The V gene's germline CDR1 is LGHNT and CDR2 FRNRAP. The CDR3 length is 12 residues. V lost 8 bases and J 8 bases, leaving 14 bases between the germline ends. CDR3 protein: CASSGPNPTQYF. The CDR3 nucleotides are TGTGCTAGTAGCGGACCGAACCCTACGCAGTATTTT.

This clonotype occurred many times. V gene TRBV11-2 combines with J gene TRBJ1-6, with D possibly being TRBD1 (5 bases). Trimming shortened V by 2 bases and J by 10 bases, and 15 bases separated the two germline ends. This CDR3 contains 15 residues. CDR1 SGHAT and CDR2 FQNNGV come from the germline V gene. The chain's CDR3 is CASSLLGGVRSPLHF. CDR3 bases: TGTGCCAGCAGCTTACTGGGGGGGGTAAGGTCACCCCTCCACTTT.

The J gene is TRBJ2-7, the V gene TRBV6-1; D call uncertain. Trimming shortened V by 1 base and J by 7 bases, and 11 bases separated the two germline ends. There are 13 residues in the CDR3. The V gene's germline CDR1 is MNHNS and CDR2 SASEGT. The CDR3 is CASSEVGMWEQYF. In DNA, the CDR3 is TGTGCCAGCAGTGAAGTTGGGATGTGGGAGCAGTACTTC.

At least ten counts were recorded for this clonotype. The chain links TRBV6-5 to TRBJ2-1, with D perhaps TRBD2 (5 bases). Germline V lookup: CDR1 MNHEY, CDR2 SVGAGI. The CDR3 covers 13 residues. V dropped 0 bases and J dropped 9 bases, with 9 bases sitting between them. CDR3 nucleotides: TGTGCCAGCAGTTACTCGACTACGCTTGAGCAGTTCTTC. It yields the protein CASSYSTTLEQFF.

The chain is built from TRBV12-3 or TRBV12-4 and TRBJ2-3, with 11 bases that match TRBD1. This CDR3 region has 16 residues. J lost 2 bases, V lost 6 bases, and 7 bases had no gene match. The CDR3 loop reads CASRYRDRGITDTQYF. As DNA, the CDR3 is TGTGCCAGCAGATACCGGGACAGGGGGATCACAGATACGCAGTATTTT.

This clonotype was seen a few times. This chain uses TRBV28 with TRBJ2-2; 9 nucleotides match TRBD1. This CDR3 comprises 16 residues. V trimming: 2 bases; J trimming: 7 bases; junction bases outside the gene matches: 8. Germline V CDR1 and CDR2: MDHEN, SYDVKM. Here the CDR3 reads CASSLMRGQGGGELFF. The CDR3 bases are TGTGCCAGCAGTTTAATGAGGGGACAGGGTGGCGGGGAGCTGTTTTTT.

Notes on this clonotype: A much larger clone lies one base from this, so it may be a read error. This chain joins TRBV6-2 or TRBV6-3 and TRBJ1-1; D is undetermined. The CDR3 spans 14 residues. The V gene's germline CDR1 is MNHEY and CDR2 SVGEGT. CDR3 DNA: TGTGCCAGCGGTTACTCCCGGGTGAACACTGAAGCTTTCTTT. It is translated as CASGYSRVNTEAFF.

The chain couples TRBV12-3 or TRBV12-4 to TRBJ2-1, with TRBD1 matching over 12 bases. The CDR3 extends over 15 amino acids. With V trimmed by 5 bases and J by 8 bases, 7 bases remained unmatched. For the CDR3, the DNA is TGTGCCAGCAGTACCGGGACAGGGGGCTTCGATGAGCAGTTCTTC. Amino acid sequence: CASSTGTGGFDEQFF.

This clonotype was found many times. V usage is TRBV12-3 or TRBV12-4 and J usage is TRBJ2-1; tentative D call: TRBD1 (6 bases). Trimming stripped 5 bases from V and 9 bases from J, with 14 bases between. The CDR3 loop spans 13 amino acids. Here the CDR3 DNA reads TGTGCCAGCAGTCTTTGGACAGACGCTGAGCAGTTCTTC. Its protein product is CASSLWTDAEQFF.

The chain links TRBV7-3 to TRBJ2-6; D is perhaps TRBD1 (6 bases). This CDR3 spans 15 amino acids. V lost 5 bases and J lost 2, with 10 bases in between. Germline V lookup: CDR1 SGHTA, CDR2 FQGTGA. CDR3 region: CASSLNRAGANVLTF. CDR3 coding DNA: TGTGCCAGCAGCCTCAACAGGGCTGGGGCCAACGTCCTGACTTTC. Using reference TRBV7-3 and TRBJ2-6 for the parts outside the CDR3, the full variable domain is GAGVSQTPSNKVTEKGKYVELRCDPISGHTALYWYRQSLGQGPEFLIYFQGTGAADDSGLPNDRFFAVRPEGSVSTLKIQRTERGDSAVYLCASSLNRAGANVLTFGAGSRLTVL.

This clonotype was seen ten or more times. This sequence joins TRBV20-1 and TRBJ2-5; 8 bases line up with TRBD2. V shed 8 bases, J shed 5 bases, and the junction held 10 bases outside the gene matches. Germline CDR1 and CDR2: DFQATT and SNEGSKA (reference sequence). CDR3 length: 13 residues. CDR3 loop: CSLNGRAGETQYF. CDR3 DNA sequence: TGCAGTTTGAACGGGAGGGCCGGGGAGACCCAGTACTTC.

The table lists this clonotype with a few counts. The chain uses TRBV10-3 and TRBJ2-2; possibly TRBD2 for D (6 bases). V was shortened by 8 bases and J by 4 bases, with 14 bases between the two germline ends. Germline V gene sequence: CDR1 ENHRY, CDR2 SYGVKD. The CDR3 sequence is 14 residues long. The CDR3 region is CAISLRDLTGELFF. The CDR3 DNA follows: TGTGCCATCTCTTTGCGGGATCTCACCGGGGAGCTGTTTTTT.

This clonotype was seen ten or more times. The V gene is TRBV5-1, the J gene TRBJ1-1; unclear D gene. CDR1 is SGHRS and CDR2 is YFSETQ in the germline V gene. With 0 bases removed from V and 3 bases from J, the gap between germline ends came to 9 bases. The CDR3 consists of 14 residues. The CDR3 DNA sequence: TGCGCCAGCAGCTTGGGACGGCAGGACACTGAAGCTTTCTTT. Protein sequence: CASSLGRQDTEAFF.

The chain uses TRBV19 and TRBJ1-1; D gene unclear. Germline loops: CDR1 LNHDA, CDR2 SQIVND (reference sequence). The V gene lost 3 bases and the J gene lost 6 bases, with 14 bases spanning the gap. The CDR3 runs to 14 residues. CDR3 protein: CASSILSGAAEAFF. CDR3 sequence (DNA): TGTGCCAGTAGTATCCTCTCGGGTGCGGCTGAAGCTTTCTTT. Looking up the rest from reference TRBV19 and TRBJ1-1 gives the full variable domain: DGGITQSPKYLFRKEGQNVTLSCEQNLNHDAMYWYRQDPGQGLRLIYYSQIVNDFQKGDIAEGYSVSREKKESFPLTVTSAQKNPTAFYLCASSILSGAAEAFFGQGTRLTVV.

This clonotype showed up many times. The chain couples TRBV20-1 to TRBJ2-2, with TRBD1 identical over 12 bases. Germline CDR1 and CDR2: DFQATT and SNEGSKA (reference sequence). The length of the CDR3 is 13 residues. The ends lost 6 bases at V and 9 bases at J; junction bases unmatched: 5. The CDR3 protein is CSAAGQGARELFF. Here the CDR3 DNA reads TGCAGTGCAGCGGGACAGGGGGCGCGGGAGCTGTTTTTT.

This clonotype was picked up a small number of times. The V and J genes are TRBV4-1 and TRBJ2-7, with D unclear. V lost 3 bases and J lost 6, with 21 bases in between. CDR1 and CDR2 (germline): MGHRA, YSYEKL. The CDR3 has 16 amino acids. CDR3 sequence (DNA): TGCGCCAGCAGCCACAGTGGTTTGGCCTCTGCTGGCGAGCAGTACTTC. This translates into CASSHSGLASAGEQYF.

There are many counts of this clonotype. The rearrangement joins TRBV11-1 to TRBJ2-7; 7 bases agree with TRBD2. V dropped 5 bases and J dropped 0; count of bases not matched to a gene: 4. CDR3 length equals 14 residues. Per the germline V gene, CDR1 is SGHAT and CDR2 is FQDESV (reference sequence). CDR3 nucleotide sequence: TGTGCCAGCAGCGCAAGGGACTACTCCTACGAGCAGTACTTC. Translated: CASSARDYSYEQYF. Together with reference TRBV11-1 and TRBJ2-7, the CDR3 gives the full variable domain: EAEVAQSPRYKITEKSQAVAFWCDPISGHATLYWYRQILGQGPELLVQFQDESVVDDSQLPKDRFSAERLKGVDSTLKIQPAELGDSAMYLCASSARDYSYEQYFGPGTRLTVT.

This clonotype was seen more than once but under ten times. V gene TRBV5-1 combines with J gene TRBJ2-5; no reliable D call. V shed 4 bases and J shed 3 bases, with 10 bases lying between them. The CDR3 runs 13 residues. CDR1 and CDR2 (germline): SGHRS, YFSETQ. DNA for the CDR3: TGCGCCAGCAGCGTCTTGAATGAAGAGACCCAGTACTTC. Translation gives CASSVLNEETQYF.

The genes are TRBV7-9 and TRBJ2-1, with 8 bases fitting TRBD2. This CDR3 comprises 19 residues. Per the germline V gene, CDR1 is SEHNR and CDR2 is FQNEAQ (reference sequence). The ends lost 5 bases at V and 7 bases at J; junction bases unmatched: 22. CDR3 in DNA: TGTGCCAGCAGCGGTTTACAGCGGGGGATCGGGGCGAGAACAAATGAGCAGTTCTTC. It translates to CASSGLQRGIGARTNEQFF.

This clonotype appeared a few times. This chain uses TRBV6-1 with TRBJ1-6; D perhaps matches TRBD1 (5 bases). The CDR3 has 14 residues. V was trimmed by 3 bases and J by 9 bases, leaving 12 bases between them. Germline CDR1 reads MNHNS; CDR2 reads SASEGT. The CDR3 coding sequence is TGTGCCAGCAGTGATGGGACCCGGGGTTCACCCCTCCACTTT. Translated: CASSDGTRGSPLHF.

This clonotype was detected ten times or more. In nucleotides, the CDR3 is TGCAGTGCTAGAGGTAGCGGGAAGGCCGCCTACGAGCAGTACTTC. Protein: CSARGSGKAAYEQYF. This chain uses TRBV20-1 with TRBJ2-7, with 8 bases aligning to TRBD2. CDR3 length equals 15 residues. Germline-derived CDR1 and CDR2 are DFQATT and SNEGSKA (reference sequence). V lost 1 base to trimming and J lost 2 bases; unmatched junction nucleotides: 7.

In DNA, the CDR3 is TGTGCCAGCAGCCAAACGGCAGCCAAAAACATTCAGTACTTC. Amino acid sequence: CASSQTAAKNIQYF. This chain links TRBV3-1 with TRBJ2-4; D not resolved. Germline lookup yields CDR1 LGHDT and CDR2 YNNKEL (reference sequence). The CDR3 totals 14 residues. The V and J ends lost 2 bases and 0 bases respectively, with 5 bases between them.

This clonotype showed up many times. The chain combines TRBV28 with TRBJ1-5; the D is unclear. The CDR3 has 12 residues. V shed 10 bases and J shed 2 bases, with 9 bases lying between them. Germline CDR1 reads MDHEN; CDR2 reads SYDVKM. The CDR3: CAISGGNQPQHF. The CDR3 bases are TGTGCCATCTCAGGCGGCAATCAGCCCCAGCATTTT.

This chain connects TRBV27 to TRBJ2-5; 13 positions agree with TRBD2. V lost 5 bases, J lost 1 base, and 7 bases stayed unmatched. CDR3 size: 17 residues. The germline gives CDR1 MNHEY, CDR2 SMNVEV (reference sequence). The CDR3 region is CASSPRLAGGSQETQYF. For the CDR3, the DNA is TGTGCCAGCAGTCCTCGACTAGCGGGAGGATCCCAAGAGACCCAGTACTTC.

This chain joins TRBV28 and TRBJ2-3, with TRBD2 matching 11 bases. The V gene's germline CDR1 is MDHEN and CDR2 SYDVKM. The CDR3 has 14 residues. J lost 7 bases, V lost 3 bases, and 3 bases had no gene match. CDR3 in amino acids: CASSFTSGSNTQYF. The CDR3 nucleotides read TGTGCCAGCAGTTTTACTAGCGGGAGTAATACGCAGTATTTT.

This clonotype was detected ten times or more. The chain links TRBV20-1 to TRBJ2-5; 9 nucleotides align to TRBD2. CDR1 and CDR2 (germline): DFQATT, SNEGSKA (reference sequence). With V trimmed by 1 base and J by 5 bases, 8 bases remained unmatched. The CDR3 covers 15 residues. For the CDR3, the DNA is TGCAGTGCTAGAGGGGCGGGAGGGCGAGGCGAGACCCAGTACTTC. Residues: CSARGAGGRGETQYF.

This clonotype has only a few counts. The chain is built from TRBV19 and TRBJ2-2, with D unresolved. V was cut by 2 bases and J by 5 bases, with 12 bases left in between. Germline V CDR1 and CDR2: LNHDA, SQIVND (reference sequence). The CDR3 is 15 residues long. This chain's CDR3 is CASSISARVTGELFF. CDR3 DNA: TGTGCCAGTAGTATATCAGCCCGAGTGACCGGGGAGCTGTTTTTT.

The chain uses TRBV19 and TRBJ1-5; possibly TRBD1 for D (6 bases). This CDR3 has 15 residues. The germline CDR1 and CDR2 sequences are LNHDA and SQIVND (reference sequence). V lost 3 bases and J 9 bases, leaving 18 bases between the germline ends. The CDR3 nucleotides are TGTGCCAGTAGTATTGCTGGGGGGGCTCCCCGGCCCCAGCATTTT. Its protein product is CASSIAGGAPRPQHF.